This T cell receptor (beta chain) comes out of a study of T cell repertoires in cytomegalovirus infection. Study results and caveats: Within the response measured ex vivo, HLA-C-restricted CMV-specific TCR beta clonotypes were dominant.

Concerning this clonotype: Its antigen remains unidentified.

Germline V gene sequence: CDR1 LGHNA, CDR2 YNFKEQ. The V and J ends lost 0 bases and 3 bases, in that order; junction bases with no gene match: 11. The CDR3 loop spans 17 amino acids. TCRdb re-derived calls from the reads in MiXCR, one entry per CDR3 protein. This sample has 640,000 or so distinct CDR3 sequences, with 30% to 40% found just once. This clonotype originated in a human donor in good health (CMV status not recorded). Some clones in this sample may be carry-over from other donors' samples. V is TRBV4-2 and J is TRBJ2-7, with TRBD2 matching over 7 bases. The sequencing used cultured PBMCs, collected from culture after CMV antigen stimulation. In DNA form, the CDR3 reads TGTGCCAGCAGCCAAGAAGAGGGCGGGGGACCAGGCTACGAGCAGTACTTC. The encoded protein is CASSQEEGGGPGYEQYF.